Listed below are T cell receptor beta chains from one sample, sequenced in a study of blood T cell repertoires in COVID-19. TCRdb's copy holds only in-frame clones and misses some; the assay was immunoSEQ multiplex PCR. The table has roughly 43,000 clones, roughly 88% seen once. Sequenced sample: peripheral blood. These receptors came from a man aged 60 to 69 with active COVID-19. Each CDR3 is given with its conserved first and last residue. The D gene is left open where the match is weak. The listing skips clone size in some rows; elsewhere it reads once, few, many or a size class.

length	D	V	J	size	CDR3	DNA
15	TRBD1	TRBV7-3	TRBJ2-1	-	CASSWGQGEYNEQFF	TGTGCCAGCAGCTGGGGACAGGGGGAGTACAATGAGCAGTTCTTC
12	-	TRBV10-3	TRBJ1-1	-	CAISQRDTEAFF	TGTGCCATCAGTCAACGGGACACTGAAGCTTTCTTT
14	-	TRBV5-5	TRBJ2-7	-	CASSLEWPLYEQYF	TGTGCCAGCAGCTTGGAGTGGCCACTATACGAGCAGTACTTC
13	-	TRBV28	TRBJ1-2	-	CASSLSPNYGYTF	TGTGCCAGCAGTTTATCCCCAAACTATGGCTACACCTTC
12	-	TRBV27	TRBJ2-5	-	CASSFAGETQYF	TGTGCCAGCAGTTTTGCAGGGGAGACCCAGTACTTC
15	-	TRBV7-8	TRBJ1-4	-	CASSPRGREGEKLFF	TGTGCCAGCAGCCCCCGGGGCAGGGAGGGGGAAAAACTGTTTTTT
13	-	TRBV19	TRBJ1-1	-	CASSQVPGTEAFF	TGTGCCAGTAGTCAGGTCCCGGGGACTGAAGCTTTCTTT
14	TRBD2	TRBV5-4	TRBJ2-7	once	CASSLMGGSYEQYF	TGTGCCAGCAGCTTGATGGGCGGGAGCTACGAGCAGTACTTC
17	-	TRBV29-1	TRBJ2-3	-	CSVARVGRGSGTDTQYF	TGCAGCGTTGCCCGGGTTGGTCGAGGGAGTGGCACAGATACGCAGTATTTT
13	TRBD2	TRBV6-5	TRBJ2-2	-	CASTLRGTGELFF	TGTGCCAGCACCCTGCGGGGGACCGGGGAGCTGTTTTTT
15	-	TRBV27	TRBJ2-1	-	CASNTLADSYNEQFF	TGTGCCAGCAATACCTTAGCGGACTCCTACAATGAGCAGTTCTTC
17	-	TRBV5-1	TRBJ1-2	-	CASSLALSTQNNYGYTF	TGCGCCAGCAGCTTGGCGCTAAGCACACAGAATAACTATGGCTACACCTTC
15	TRBD1	TRBV11-2	TRBJ2-1	-	CASSMGQGSYNEQFF	TGTGCCAGCAGCATGGGACAGGGATCCTACAATGAGCAGTTCTTC
11	TRBD2	TRBV12-5	TRBJ2-1	-	CASGRGLAQFF	TGTGCTAGTGGCCGAGGACTAGCGCAGTTCTTC
15	TRBD1	TRBV3-1/TRBV3-2	TRBJ1-4	-	CASSQGTDRNEKLFF	TGTGCCAGCAGCCAAGGCACGGACAGGAATGAAAAACTGTTTTTT
12	-	TRBV5-8	TRBJ1-2	few	CASKRGSAGYTF	TGTGCCAGCAAACGAGGTAGCGCTGGCTACACCTTC
14	-	TRBV5-6	TRBJ1-1	once	CASSTGQVNTEAFF	TGTGCCAGCAGCACGGGACAAGTGAACACTGAAGCTTTCTTT
15	-	TRBV9	TRBJ1-6	-	CASSGTGYGNSPLHF	TGTGCCAGCAGCGGAACAGGGTATGGAAATTCACCCCTCCACTTT
12	-	TRBV6-6	TRBJ1-1	-	CASRDEGTEAFF	TGTGCCAGCAGAGACGAGGGCACTGAAGCTTTCTTT
15	TRBD2	TRBV6-6	TRBJ2-1	-	CASRPGTSGINEQFF	TGTGCCAGCAGACCCGGGACTAGCGGGATCAATGAGCAGTTCTTC
15	TRBD1	TRBV7-2	TRBJ1-3	-	CASSVGTGTGNTIYF	TGTGCCAGCAGCGTTGGGACAGGGACCGGAAACACCATATATTTT
16	TRBD2	TRBV6-2/TRBV6-3	TRBJ2-7	-	CASSYNPSGISYEQYF	TGTGCCAGCAGTTACAATCCTAGCGGGATTTCCTACGAGCAGTACTTC
14	TRBD1	TRBV6-5	TRBJ1-6	-	CAIGWGQGYSPLHF	TGTGCCATAGGGTGGGGACAGGGGTATTCACCCCTCCACTTT
16	-	TRBV4-2	TRBJ2-7	-	CASSLGGGPQGYEQYF	TGTGCCAGCAGCCTCGGTGGGGGCCCGCAGGGGTACGAGCAGTACTTC
12	-	TRBV28	TRBJ1-2	-	CASSPNSYGYTF	TGTGCCAGCAGCCCTAATAGCTATGGCTACACCTTC
16	TRBD2	TRBV7-8	TRBJ2-3	-	CASSSQSGSLTDTQYF	TGTGCCAGCAGCTCACAGAGCGGGAGTCTCACAGATACGCAGTATTTT
15	TRBD1	TRBV2	TRBJ1-1	-	CASSGQGTLNTEAFF	TGTGCCAGCAGCGGACAGGGGACCTTGAACACTGAAGCTTTCTTT
13	-	TRBV11-2	TRBJ2-7	-	CASLALGAREQYF	TGTGCCAGCCTCGCCCTGGGGGCAAGGGAGCAGTACTTC
16	TRBD2	TRBV7-8	TRBJ2-5	-	CASSPIAGGAQETQYF	TGTGCCAGCAGCCCAATAGCGGGAGGGGCCCAAGAGACCCAGTACTTC
17	TRBD1	TRBV28	TRBJ1-2	-	CASSFFVRQGARNGYTF	TGTGCCAGCAGTTTTTTCGTGAGACAGGGGGCGCGTAATGGCTACACCTTC
14	TRBD1	TRBV5-6	TRBJ2-5	-	CASSLKGGGETQYF	TGTGCCAGCAGCTTGAAAGGGGGCGGTGAGACCCAGTACTTC
14	-	TRBV3-1/TRBV3-2	TRBJ2-7	once	CASSPAGGRGEQYF	TGTGCCAGCAGCCCCGCGGGTGGAAGAGGCGAGCAGTACTTC
15	-	TRBV6-2/TRBV6-3	TRBJ2-7	-	CASSGRDSLIYEQYF	TGTGCCAGCAGTGGACGGGACTCCCTCATCTACGAGCAGTACTTC
13	TRBD1	TRBV28	TRBJ1-1	-	CASSSGQARGAFF	TGTGCCAGCAGTTCCGGACAGGCCCGAGGGGCTTTCTTT
13	-	TRBV10-3	TRBJ2-7	-	CAISVAEVYEQYF	TGTGCCATCAGTGTAGCGGAGGTCTACGAGCAGTACTTC
15	-	TRBV11-1	TRBJ2-2	-	CASSLSSWNTGELFF	TGTGCCAGCAGCTTATCAAGCTGGAACACCGGGGAGCTGTTTTTT
16	TRBD1	TRBV11-2	TRBJ2-2	-	CASSRDRAVITGELFF	TGTGCCAGCAGCCGGGACAGGGCAGTAATCACCGGGGAGCTGTTTTTT
15	TRBD2	TRBV5-1	TRBJ2-7	-	CASSLEPAGGDEQYF	TGCGCCAGCAGCTTGGAGCCAGCGGGAGGGGATGAGCAGTACTTC
12	-	TRBV5-1	TRBJ2-2	-	CASSSGVGELFF	TGCGCCAGCAGCTCAGGGGTCGGGGAGCTGTTTTTT
13	TRBD2	TRBV7-9	TRBJ2-1	-	CASSFSGSIEQFF	TGTGCCAGCAGCTTTAGCGGGAGCATTGAGCAGTTCTTC
15	-	TRBV5-1	TRBJ1-1	-	CASSLGETMNTEAFF	TGCGCCAGCAGCTTGGGAGAGACAATGAACACTGAAGCTTTCTTT
15	-	TRBV3-1/TRBV3-2	TRBJ2-5	once	CASSPRTGVRETQYF	TGTGCCAGCAGCCCGCGAACGGGAGTCAGGGAGACCCAGTACTTC
13	-	TRBV6-2/TRBV6-3	TRBJ1-2	-	CASSRTKGYGYTF	TGTGCCAGCAGTCGGACTAAGGGCTATGGCTACACCTTC
14	-	TRBV29-1	TRBJ1-1	few	CSAEHLLVDTEAFF	TGCAGCGCTGAACACCTTCTAGTCGACACTGAAGCTTTCTTT
13	-	TRBV5-6	TRBJ2-7	-	CASSLEQGKEQYF	TGTGCCAGCAGCTTGGAACAGGGAAAAGAGCAGTACTTC
15	-	TRBV9	TRBJ1-1	few	CASSVGGGLRTEAFF	TGTGCCAGCAGCGTAGGAGGGGGTTTGAGGACTGAAGCTTTCTTT
15	-	TRBV3-1/TRBV3-2	TRBJ2-4	-	CASSQVEGATNIQYF	TGTGCCAGCAGCCAAGTGGAGGGGGCTACAAACATTCAGTACTTC
14	TRBD1	TRBV2	TRBJ2-3	-	CASRDRVDTDTQYF	TGTGCCAGCAGGGACAGGGTAGACACAGATACGCAGTATTTT
13	TRBD1	TRBV3-1/TRBV3-2	TRBJ2-7	-	CASSIRDREFQYF	TGTGCCAGCAGCATCAGGGACAGGGAATTTCAGTACTTC